The 11 T cell receptor beta chains in this list originate from one sample, sequenced in a study of metastatic and nonmetastatic thyroid tumors. Each patient came to thyroid surgery without any prior treatment (of any kind). TCRdb called clones again from the PCR reads with MiXCR. The sample shows about 85,000 clones, around 7.8% of them seen only once. Sequenced material: blood. All receptors come from a female donor with papillary thyroid cancer or a benign thyroid nodule (not recorded which). Some clones in this sample may be carry-over from other donors' samples.

This clone was detected only a few times. A read error may be the cause here, since a much bigger clone is one base away. This same CDR3 is encoded by further DNA sequences in the sample. The chain combines TRBV7-6 with TRBJ2-1; 8 bases fit TRBD2. V lost 4 bases and J lost 7; bases outside the gene matches: 18. Germline V CDR1 and CDR2: SGHVS, FNYEAQ. The CDR3 consists of 18 residues. The CDR3 nucleotides read TGTGCCAGCAGCTACGATTTCCCATCAGGGACTAGTGGAAATGAGCAGTTCTTC. Protein product: CASSYDFPSGTSGNEQFF.

This clone was detected many times. The chain carries TRBV11-2 and TRBJ2-1; D might be TRBD1 (6 bases). Per the germline V gene, CDR1 is SGHAT and CDR2 is FQNNGV. The CDR3 is 15 amino acids. V dropped 4 bases and J dropped 5 bases, with 15 bases sitting between them. The CDR3 loop reads CASSYGDTRNNEQFF. DNA of the CDR3: TGTGCCAGCAGCTACGGGGACACAAGAAACAATGAGCAGTTCTTC.

This clone was observed many times. The rearrangement links TRBV20-1 to TRBJ2-1; TRBD2 agrees at 9 bases. The CDR3 spans 14 residues. The J segment lost 6 bases and the V segment lost 6 bases, leaving 9 bases of the junction unmatched. Germline loops: CDR1 DFQATT, CDR2 SNEGSKA (reference sequence). CDR3: CSAASGADVNEQFF. The CDR3 DNA follows: TGCAGTGCGGCTAGCGGGGCTGACGTCAATGAGCAGTTCTTC.

This clone was counted ten times or more. This chain joins TRBV16 and TRBJ2-1; 10 bases match TRBD1. The CDR3 spans 13 residues. The J segment lost 9 bases and the V segment lost 4 bases, leaving 3 bases of the junction unmatched. Germline V gene sequence: CDR1 KGHSY, CDR2 FQNENV. CDR3 sequence reads: CASSRDRGVEQFF. CDR3 in DNA: TGTGCCAGCAGCCGGGACAGGGGTGTTGAGCAGTTCTTC.

The rearrangement joins TRBV4-2 to TRBJ2-3; 10 nucleotides match TRBD2. The CDR3 sequence is 16 residues long. With 2 bases clipped from V and 0 bases from J, the junction kept 2 bases outside the gene matches. Germline-derived CDR1 and CDR2 are LGHNA and YNFKEQ. CDR3 amino acids: CASSQPAGGSTDTQYF. As DNA, the CDR3 is TGTGCCAGCAGCCAACCAGCGGGGGGGAGCACAGATACGCAGTATTTT.

V is TRBV20-1 and J is TRBJ2-7; maybe TRBD2 (6 bases). The CDR3 contains 17 residues. V shed 0 bases and J shed 2 bases, with 20 bases lying between them. The V gene's germline CDR1 is DFQATT and CDR2 SNEGSKA (reference sequence). The CDR3 DNA sequence: TGCAGTGCTAGAGATACCCCAGGCGGGGTGCGGCCCTACGAGCAGTACTTC. Amino acid sequence: CSARDTPGGVRPYEQYF.

This chain joins TRBV7-9 and TRBJ1-1, with TRBD1 identical over 7 bases. Per germline, CDR1 SEHNR and CDR2 FQNEAQ (reference sequence). V was pared by 8 bases and J by 4 bases, with 7 bases of the junction left unmatched. This CDR3 has 13 amino acids. The CDR3 loop reads CASAAPGGTEAFF. CDR3 nucleotides: TGTGCCAGCGCGGCCCCAGGGGGCACTGAAGCTTTCTTT.

Notes on this clone: One end of the junction fails to match germline, which may point to a read error. J is TRBJ2-2 and V is TRBV7-8, with TRBD1 matching over 8 bases. Germline CDR1 and CDR2: SGHVS and FQNEAQ. The CDR3 consists of 15 residues. CDR3 in amino acids: CSSSAGTGNTGELFF. DNA for the CDR3: TGTTCCAGCAGCGCTGGGACAGGGAACACCGGGGAGCTGTTTTTT.

The table lists this clone with a few counts. The chain couples TRBV28 to TRBJ2-7, with a possible D match to TRBD2 (7 bases). Trimming took 5 bases from V and 2 from J, leaving 13 bases between them. Germline-derived CDR1 and CDR2 are MDHEN and SYDVKM. The CDR3 extends over 14 amino acids. In DNA form, the CDR3 reads TGTGCCAGCAGTCCCCTGCGGGGGCCCTACGAGCAGTACTTC. This gives the protein CASSPLRGPYEQYF.

Ten or more counts support this clone. V gene TRBV5-1 combines with J gene TRBJ2-3, with 9 bases that match TRBD2. The CDR3 covers 14 residues. CDR1 SGHRS and CDR2 YFSETQ come from the germline V gene. The V segment lost 4 bases and the J segment 0 bases; nucleotides outside the gene matches: 0. The CDR3: CASSTSGSTDTQYF. Here the CDR3 DNA reads TGCGCCAGCAGCACTAGCGGGAGCACAGATACGCAGTATTTT.

This clone has ten or more counts. The chain joins TRBV7-2 to TRBJ2-5; unclear D gene. V lost 1 base to trimming and J lost 7 bases, with 4 bases between them. The CDR3 runs 11 residues. Germline CDR1 SGHTA, CDR2 FQGNSA. The CDR3 DNA sequence: TGTGCCAGCAGCTTAGTTGGGACCCAGTACTTC. Protein: CASSLVGTQYF.